This TCR beta chain was retrieved from a study of T-cell memory formation after mild COVID-19. Study findings and constraints: Day 15 to 85 contracting clones showed balanced CD4/CD8; day 15 to 37 expanders favored CD4+.

TCR alpha and TCR beta cDNA libraries carrying sample barcodes and UMIs were produced by 5'RACE using constant-segment primers. TCRdb independently ran MiXCR on the 5' RACE reads; one entry per CDR3 protein. The table records 150,000 to 200,000 distinct CDR3 sequences, 16% of them present only once. This clonotype has only a few counts. Its target is unknown. Specimen: PBMCs or a T cell subset sorted from them (not recorded which). This receptor was taken from an adult woman who had mild COVID-19 (a few samples of this study predate the infection). Cell type and time point are not known.

The CDR3 is CASIDRTRNSPLHF. CDR3 coding DNA: TGTGCCAGCATAGATCGGACTCGTAATTCACCCCTCCACTTT. The J gene is TRBJ1-6, the V gene TRBV27; no clear D. The germline CDR1 and CDR2 sequences are MNHEY and SMNVEV (reference sequence). The CDR3 sequence is 14 residues long. Trimming took 7 bases from V and 6 from J, leaving 13 bases between them.